This T cell receptor beta chain emerged from a study of T cells after yellow fever vaccination. Study-wide results and limits: Bulk-population clonotypes that are abundant could appear as contaminants in FACS-sorted repertoires. The secondary response was weaker but peaked faster, day 5 versus 15.

UMIs were added to TCR cDNA along with a universal primer site when it was made by 5'RACE template switching. MiXCR, run by TCRdb on the 5' RACE reads, gives a single entry per CDR3 protein. The sample lists some 80,000 distinct CDR3 sequences, less than 15% occurring once. This CDR3 spans 15 amino acids. V gave up 7 bases and J gave up 5 bases, with 20 bases separating them. Germline CDR1 MNHNS, CDR2 SASEGT. The TCR originated in a man aged 18 to 29 who received the YFV17D yellow fever vaccine. The material was CD8+ T cells not binding an NS4B(214-222) dextramer, sorted from PBMCs, obtained about 20 days after the first yellow fever vaccination. The chain has TRBV6-1 and TRBJ1-2, with D possibly matching TRBD1 (6 bases). CDR3 nucleotide sequence: TGTGCCAGCACTCCCATTGGACAGACGGCTTATGGCTACACCTTC. It translates to CASTPIGQTAYGYTF.